The rows below give T cell receptor beta chains drawn from one sample of a study of T cell responses to AZD1222 COVID-19 vaccine. The data were produced by immunoSEQ multiplex PCR, yet TCRdb's version contains in-frame clones alone and is incomplete. The profile shows some 150,000 clones, about 92% of them singletons. Sequences were derived from peripheral blood, sampled on day 0 of MenACWY control vaccination. The receptors originated from an adult in good health. Both conserved end residues are trimmed from each CDR3. Each record gives: V gene, J gene, CDR3 protein.

v_call: TRBV4-3
j_call: TRBJ1-3
cdr3_aa: ASSQDPQLGPGNTIY

v_call: TRBV11-2
j_call: TRBJ1-1
cdr3_aa: ASSLARTSNTEAF

v_call: TRBV7-9
j_call: TRBJ2-5
cdr3_aa: ASSTWASEETQY

v_call: TRBV4-1
j_call: TRBJ1-1
cdr3_aa: ASSPEEINTEAF

v_call: TRBV7-9
j_call: TRBJ2-1
cdr3_aa: ASSLSVNEQF

v_call: TRBV5-5
j_call: TRBJ2-7
cdr3_aa: ASSILTSARDEQY

v_call: TRBV11-2
j_call: TRBJ1-1
cdr3_aa: ASSLPFNTEAF

v_call: TRBV12-3/TRBV12-4
j_call: TRBJ1-1
cdr3_aa: ASSLTVNTEAF

v_call: TRBV4-2
j_call: TRBJ2-1
cdr3_aa: ASSQDSRGTDNEQF

v_call: TRBV7-2
j_call: TRBJ2-5
cdr3_aa: ASSLAETRRETQY

v_call: TRBV28
j_call: TRBJ2-1
cdr3_aa: ASSNSLGASGRTNEQF

v_call: TRBV24-1
j_call: TRBJ1-5
cdr3_aa: ATSDHRGVNQPQH

v_call: TRBV12-3/TRBV12-4
j_call: TRBJ1-1
cdr3_aa: ASSPDRRLEAF

v_call: TRBV5-1
j_call: TRBJ1-2
cdr3_aa: ASSLAGDPYGYT

v_call: TRBV28
j_call: TRBJ2-7
cdr3_aa: ASSFLAPDEQY

v_call: TRBV7-3
j_call: TRBJ2-1
cdr3_aa: ASSSGGYEQF

v_call: TRBV5-1
j_call: TRBJ2-2
cdr3_aa: ASSFMAGGPYTGELF

v_call: TRBV5-1
j_call: TRBJ1-3
cdr3_aa: ASSQGTGGNTIY

v_call: TRBV6-2/TRBV6-3
j_call: TRBJ2-7
cdr3_aa: ASSRAGALYEQY

v_call: TRBV28
j_call: TRBJ2-1
cdr3_aa: ASSFPGRANNEQF

v_call: TRBV24-1
j_call: TRBJ2-6
cdr3_aa: ATSDQDTGRANVLT

v_call: TRBV9
j_call: TRBJ1-2
cdr3_aa: ASSVDPQASPTSYGYT

v_call: TRBV6-2/TRBV6-3
j_call: TRBJ1-1
cdr3_aa: ASSYRTGGAENTEAF

v_call: TRBV5-1
j_call: TRBJ2-5
cdr3_aa: ASSPPGVQETQY

v_call: TRBV10-1
j_call: TRBJ2-1
cdr3_aa: ASSDLKGNSGRSNEQF

v_call: TRBV29-1
j_call: TRBJ2-3
cdr3_aa: SVEGGTDTQY

v_call: TRBV5-4
j_call: TRBJ2-7
cdr3_aa: ASSRASGRTEQY

v_call: TRBV28
j_call: TRBJ1-6
cdr3_aa: ASSLGVTSPLH

v_call: TRBV18
j_call: TRBJ2-7
cdr3_aa: ASSPPSGSTMEQY

v_call: TRBV6-5
j_call: TRBJ2-7
cdr3_aa: ASSKPGRLYEQY

v_call: TRBV5-1
j_call: TRBJ2-7
cdr3_aa: ASSLTSGSSVYEQY

v_call: TRBV6-5
j_call: TRBJ2-1
cdr3_aa: ASSYSSSGDNEQF

v_call: TRBV15
j_call: TRBJ2-7
cdr3_aa: ATSRDGVEDEQY

v_call: TRBV2
j_call: TRBJ1-6
cdr3_aa: ASSEQVPGSSYNSPLH

v_call: TRBV9
j_call: TRBJ1-1
cdr3_aa: ASRARWNTEAF

v_call: TRBV5-4
j_call: TRBJ1-1
cdr3_aa: ASSLGGGKNEAF

v_call: TRBV14
j_call: TRBJ1-6
cdr3_aa: ASSQTDSTNSPLH

v_call: TRBV12-3/TRBV12-4
j_call: TRBJ1-3
cdr3_aa: ALLFGNTIY

v_call: TRBV2
j_call: TRBJ1-4
cdr3_aa: ASSDGEKLF

v_call: TRBV5-5
j_call: TRBJ1-1
cdr3_aa: ASTRGLPDTEAF

v_call: TRBV4-2
j_call: TRBJ1-2
cdr3_aa: ASSQVDVGRGGYT

v_call: TRBV21-1
j_call: TRBJ1-1
cdr3_aa: ASSKTGVRGTEAF

v_call: TRBV3-1/TRBV3-2
j_call: TRBJ1-1
cdr3_aa: ASSPRDSGGTEAF

v_call: TRBV5-1
j_call: TRBJ1-1
cdr3_aa: ASSFSGANTEAF

v_call: TRBV7-8
j_call: TRBJ1-1
cdr3_aa: ASSLEQDTEAF

v_call: TRBV4-2
j_call: TRBJ1-4
cdr3_aa: ASSQRTVFNEKLF

v_call: TRBV7-8
j_call: TRBJ1-2
cdr3_aa: ASSLYSNPGQGEYGYT

v_call: TRBV6-2/TRBV6-3
j_call: TRBJ2-3
cdr3_aa: ASSGTLQGDTQY

v_call: TRBV27
j_call: TRBJ1-2
cdr3_aa: ASSFLGRGGYT

v_call: TRBV5-5
j_call: TRBJ1-2
cdr3_aa: ATNRGGSNGYT